The text below deals with one T cell receptor beta chain. Its target is unknown. As for treatment: some 20 received Ad26.COV2.S at low or high dose, single or two shots; about 5 received placebo; per-sample allocation not given. The samples date from day 63 after the first vaccine or placebo injection. The vaccine antigen was prefusion-stabilized Wuhan SARS-CoV-2 spike. The sample is drawn from a study of Ad26.COV2.S vaccination and SARS-CoV-2 variants. General observations from the study: Post-vaccination spike-specific CD8+ and CD4+ T cell responses reportedly had substantial breadth. Vaccine recipients had higher spike-specific TCR breadth than placebo recipients.

This table comes from immunoSEQ multiplex PCR, and its TCRdb copy is limited to in-frame clones, with some not included. The sample carries approximately 480,000 clones, 87% recorded once. V lost 0 bases, J lost 5 bases, and 17 bases lay in between. Germline V lookup: CDR1 ENHRY, CDR2 SYGVKD. This CDR3 contains 17 residues. This specimen was peripheral blood, taken in a trial of Ad26.COV2.S vaccine versus placebo. The sequence derives from a person aged 18 to 59 who received the Ad26.COV2.S COVID-19 vaccine or a placebo. The chain combines TRBV10-3 with TRBJ1-5; tentative D call: TRBD1 (5 bases). CDR3 sequence: CAISESTRAGFHQPQHF. The CDR3 bases are TGTGCCATCAGTGAGTCGACTCGGGCAGGGTTCCATCAGCCCCAGCATTTT.